The TCR beta chain described here comes from a study of blood T cell repertoires in COVID-19. CDR3 length equals 12 residues. V lost 7 bases and J lost 4; bases outside the gene matches: 3. Data came from immunoSEQ multiplex PCR; TCRdb stores just in-frame clones and leaves some out. Here the sample spans some 270,000 clones, about 84% being singletons. The sequenced sample was peripheral blood. The rearrangement uses TRBV12-3 or TRBV12-4 and TRBJ1-2, with 7 bases identical to TRBD1. This TCR was sampled from a woman over 75 with COVID-19, enrolled during active disease. CDR3 region: CASTRDSYGYTF. For the CDR3, the DNA is TGTGCCAGCACCCGGGACAGCTATGGCTACACCTTC.